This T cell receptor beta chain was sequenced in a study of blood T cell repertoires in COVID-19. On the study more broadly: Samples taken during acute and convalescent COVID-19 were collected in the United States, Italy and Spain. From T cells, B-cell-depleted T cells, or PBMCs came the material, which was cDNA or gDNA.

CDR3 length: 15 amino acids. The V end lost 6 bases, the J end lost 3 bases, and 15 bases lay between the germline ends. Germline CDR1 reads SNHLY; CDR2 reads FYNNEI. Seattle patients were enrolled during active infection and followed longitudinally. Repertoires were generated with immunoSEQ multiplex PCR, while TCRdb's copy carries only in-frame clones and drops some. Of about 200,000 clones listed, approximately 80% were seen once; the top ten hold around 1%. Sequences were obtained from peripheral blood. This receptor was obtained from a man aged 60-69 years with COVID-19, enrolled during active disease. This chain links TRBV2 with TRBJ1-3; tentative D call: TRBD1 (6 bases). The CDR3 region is CASSDRDTDGNTIYF. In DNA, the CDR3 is TGTGCCAGCAGCGACCGGGACACGGATGGAAACACCATATATTTT.